This TCR beta chain was documented in a study of T cell repertoires in cytomegalovirus infection. For the study at large: Use of recently identified HLA-C-restricted and well-studied HLA-B-restricted CMV epitopes was part of the study. Based on public TCR beta signatures, there were indications of CMV infection and of a matching HLA type. Overall study results and limits: What dominated the ex vivo response were HLA-C-restricted CMV-specific TCR beta clonotypes.

The CDR3 has 14 amino acids. The germline gives CDR1 MNHNS, CDR2 SASEGT. A single record per CDR3 protein comes from TCRdb applying MiXCR to the reads. The sample carries some 940,000 distinct CDR3 sequences, approximately 30% recorded once. This clonotype was counted a few times. What it binds is not known. At one end the junction does not follow the germline gene, possibly because of a read error. The origin of this receptor is a human donor in good health (CMV status not recorded). Some clones in this sample may be carry-over from other donors' samples. The chain combines TRBV6-1 with TRBJ1-1, with 7 bases fitting TRBD1. The sequencing used cultured CD8+ T cells from PBMCs, collected from culture after CMV antigen stimulation. The CDR3 bases are TGTGCTAGCAGTGAAAACCAGGGGGTCACTGAAGCTTTCTTT. Its translation: CASSENQGVTEAFF.